The next 17 T cell receptor beta chains were all read from a single sample in a study of blood T cells in healthy people across ages. Using a J-beta primer mix together with a sample-barcoded 5' primer, a second PCR was run for about 6 to 12 cycles. TCRdb used MiXCR to reprocess the 5' RACE reads, holding one entry per CDR3 protein. The data hold around 1.5 million distinct CDR3 sequences, with around 59% observed a single time. The sample taken for sequencing was blood. All receptors come from a man aged 18-30 years in good health.

The rearrangement joins TRBV20-1 to TRBJ2-3, with TRBD2 identical over 7 bases. Germline CDR1 and CDR2: DFQATT and SNEGSKA (reference sequence). Trimming took 3 bases from V and 4 from J; bases not matched to a gene: 7. CDR3 length: 14 residues. The CDR3 DNA follows: TGCAGTGCTAGGAGCGGGATTGGGGCAGATACGCAGTATTTT. This sequence encodes CSARSGIGADTQYF.

V gene TRBV27 combines with J gene TRBJ1-2; 9 bases agree with TRBD1. The CDR3 contains 15 residues. The germline CDR1 and CDR2 sequences are MNHEY and SMNVEV (reference sequence). V shed 6 bases, J shed 0 bases, and the junction held 5 bases outside the gene matches. CDR3: CASRTGQGSNYGYTF. The CDR3 DNA sequence: TGTGCCAGCAGAACGGGACAGGGATCTAACTATGGCTACACCTTC.

The chain is built from TRBV20-1 and TRBJ2-3; D is undetermined. The CDR3 length is 14 residues. Germline V gene sequence: CDR1 DFQATT, CDR2 SNEGSKA (reference sequence). V dropped 2 bases and J dropped 1 base, with 10 bases sitting between them. The CDR3 bases are TGCAGTGCTAGAACGCCCTTACGCACAGATACGCAGTATTTT. Amino acids: CSARTPLRTDTQYF.

Only one count was recorded for this clonotype. V gene TRBV7-8 combines with J gene TRBJ1-5, with D perhaps TRBD1 (5 bases). V was shortened by 5 bases and J by 0 bases, with 14 bases between the two germline ends. CDR1 SGHVS and CDR2 FQNEAQ come from the germline V gene. The CDR3 runs to 16 residues. The CDR3 DNA reads as TGTGCCAGCAGCCCCCCCGGGACCTATAGCAATCAGCCCCAGCATTTT. It encodes CASSPPGTYSNQPQHF.

The chain joins TRBV7-8 to TRBJ2-7; no clear D. This CDR3 is built from 14 residues. Trimming removed 1 base at V and 3 bases at J, with 10 bases between. CDR1 is SGHVS and CDR2 is FQNEAQ in the germline V gene. CDR3 sequence reads: CASSLGRSGYEQYF. The CDR3 DNA sequence: TGTGCCAGCAGCTTAGGTAGATCAGGCTACGAGCAGTACTTC.

The chain employs TRBV6-1 and TRBJ1-5; 10 bases are shared with TRBD1. V gave up 7 bases and J gave up 7 bases; unmatched junction bases: 10. This CDR3 has 15 residues. Germline CDR1 reads MNHNS; CDR2 reads SASEGT. The CDR3 nucleotides read TGTGCCAGCACTAGTTGGACAGGGGGTGGCCAGCCCCAGCATTTT. It translates to CASTSWTGGGQPQHF.

V is TRBV28 and J is TRBJ2-5; 10 bases are a match to TRBD2. Germline V gene data show CDR1 as MDHEN and CDR2 as SYDVKM. V dropped 5 bases and J dropped 1; count of bases not matched to a gene: 4. The CDR3 runs to 15 residues. The CDR3 region is CASSNLAGGQETQYF. CDR3 DNA: TGTGCCAGCAGTAATTTAGCGGGGGGCCAAGAGACCCAGTACTTC.

The chain carries TRBV2 and TRBJ2-3, with a possible D match to TRBD2 (6 bases). This CDR3 is 16 amino acids long. The V end was cut by 8 bases, the J end by 3 bases, with 21 bases between. The V gene's germline CDR1 is SNHLY and CDR2 FYNNEI. The CDR3 bases are TGTGCCAGCCGCCAACAGGAGGGCCCTAAAACAGATACGCAGTATTTT. Amino acid sequence: CASRQQEGPKTDTQYF.

The rearrangement links TRBV7-2 to TRBJ2-7, with D tentatively TRBD1 (5 bases). This CDR3 region has 11 residues. V was shortened by 4 bases and J by 10 bases, with 11 bases between the two germline ends. CDR1 is SGHTA, CDR2 FQGNSA, per germline. The CDR3 DNA follows: TGTGCCAGCAGCTCCGTTGGACAACAGTACTTC. Amino acids: CASSSVGQQYF.

V usage is TRBV7-9 and J usage is TRBJ2-1; D gene unclear. Germline CDR1 SEHNR, CDR2 FQNEAQ (reference sequence). The germline V and J ends were trimmed by 1 base and 8 bases, with 9 bases remaining between them. The length of the CDR3 is 13 residues. This CDR3 reads CASSLVVGYEQFF. For the CDR3, the DNA is TGTGCCAGCAGCTTAGTGGTCGGCTATGAGCAGTTCTTC.

This clonotype was seen only a few times. The chain employs TRBV20-1 and TRBJ2-3, with TRBD2 matching 8 bases. J gave up 1 base and V 5 bases, and 5 bases lay outside the gene matches. The CDR3 loop spans 14 amino acids. CDR1 is DFQATT and CDR2 is SNEGSKA in the germline V gene (reference sequence). CDR3 in DNA: TGCAGTGCTTCTTCAGCGGGAGGCACAGATACGCAGTATTTT. Its translation is CSASSAGGTDTQYF.

The J gene is TRBJ1-2, the V gene TRBV7-2; D uncertain. In germline, CDR1 is SGHTA, CDR2 FQGNSA. This CDR3 is 14 amino acids long. V lost 0 bases and J 8 bases, leaving 13 bases between the germline ends. CDR3 in DNA: TGTGCCAGCAGCTTAGCGGTCGGGGATAACGGCTACACCTTC. Protein: CASSLAVGDNGYTF. Complete variable domain (other parts from reference TRBV7-2 and TRBJ1-2): GAGVSQSPSNKVTEKGKDVELRCDPISGHTALYWYRQSLGQGLEFLIYFQGNSAPDKSGLPSDRFSAERTGGSVSTLTIQRTQQEDSAVYLCASSLAVGDNGYTFGSGTRLTVV.

Note on this clonotype: A much larger clone lies one base from this, so it may be a read error. The chain couples TRBV12-3 or TRBV12-4 to TRBJ1-1; no firm D call. The V and J ends lost 6 bases and 3 bases respectively, with 5 bases between them. CDR3 length equals 11 residues. CDR3: CASRRYTEAFF. In nucleotides, the CDR3 is TGTGCCAGCAGACGGTACACTGAAGCTTTCTTT.

The rearrangement links TRBV19 to TRBJ1-5; D is unclear. CDR3 length: 15 amino acids. Trimming took off 5 bases at V and 0 bases at J, with 11 bases between the two ends. Germline CDR1 is LNHDA and CDR2 is SQIVND (reference sequence). CDR3 in amino acids: CASSLGRYSNQPQHF. Here the CDR3 DNA reads TGTGCCAGTAGTCTTGGACGGTATAGCAATCAGCCCCAGCATTTT.

The CDR3 DNA sequence: TGTGCCAGCAGTGAGGACAGGGATTTGTATGGCTACACCTTC. Its protein is CASSEDRDLYGYTF. The J gene is TRBJ1-2, the V gene TRBV12-3 or TRBV12-4; 8 bases are shared with TRBD1. J was trimmed by 5 bases and V by 5 bases; bases with no gene match: 7. The CDR3 totals 14 residues.

This clonotype occurred a few times. V is TRBV7-9 and J is TRBJ2-3; D uncertain. Per the germline V gene, CDR1 is SEHNR and CDR2 is FQNEAQ (reference sequence). The CDR3 spans 16 residues. The V end was cut by 5 bases, the J end by 4 bases, with 19 bases between. CDR3 loop: CASSPLSGDRADTQYF. CDR3 coding DNA: TGTGCCAGCAGCCCACTTTCTGGGGATCGGGCAGATACGCAGTATTTT.

This chain joins TRBV27 and TRBJ1-2; D is perhaps TRBD1 (5 bases). The V end was cut by 4 bases, the J end by 5 bases, with 14 bases between. This CDR3 is built from 14 residues. CDR1 and CDR2 (germline): MNHEY, SMNVEV (reference sequence). The CDR3 loop is CASSSPGQMYGYTF. CDR3 bases: TGTGCCAGCAGTTCCCCCGGACAAATGTATGGCTACACCTTC.